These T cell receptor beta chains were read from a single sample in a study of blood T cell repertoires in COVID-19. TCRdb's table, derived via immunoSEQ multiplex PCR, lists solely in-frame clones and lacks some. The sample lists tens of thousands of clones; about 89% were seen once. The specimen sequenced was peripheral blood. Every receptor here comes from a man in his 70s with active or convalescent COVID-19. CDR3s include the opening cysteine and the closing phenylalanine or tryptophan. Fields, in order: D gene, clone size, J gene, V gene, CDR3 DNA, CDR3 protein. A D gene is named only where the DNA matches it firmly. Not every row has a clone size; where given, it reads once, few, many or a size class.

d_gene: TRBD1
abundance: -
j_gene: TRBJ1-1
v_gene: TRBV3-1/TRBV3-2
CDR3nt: TGTGCCAGCAGCCAGCTACCCACCAGGGGGCAAGCTTTCTTT
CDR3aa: CASSQLPTRGQAFF

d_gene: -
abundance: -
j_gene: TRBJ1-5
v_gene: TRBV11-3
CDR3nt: TGTGCCAGCAACTTAACGGTTGCAGGGGCACGTCAGCCCCAGCATTTT
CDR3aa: CASNLTVAGARQPQHF

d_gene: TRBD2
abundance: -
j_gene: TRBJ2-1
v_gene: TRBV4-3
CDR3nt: TGCGCCAGCAGCCAAGAAATAGCGGGGGGCCGACGGGAGCAGTTCTTC
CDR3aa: CASSQEIAGGRREQFF

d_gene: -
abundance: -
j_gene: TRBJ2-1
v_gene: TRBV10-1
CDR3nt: TGCGCCAGCAGTCGCGCAGGGGTGAGCTACAATGAGCAGTTCTTC
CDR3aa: CASSRAGVSYNEQFF

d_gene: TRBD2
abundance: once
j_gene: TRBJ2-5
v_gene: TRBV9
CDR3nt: TGTGCCAGCAGCGTAGTGAGTAGCGGGCAAGAGACCCAGTACTTC
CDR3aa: CASSVVSSGQETQYF

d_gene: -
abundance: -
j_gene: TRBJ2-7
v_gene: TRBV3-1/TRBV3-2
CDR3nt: TGTGCCAGCAGCCGAGACAGGTTAGGTGAGCAGTACTTC
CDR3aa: CASSRDRLGEQYF

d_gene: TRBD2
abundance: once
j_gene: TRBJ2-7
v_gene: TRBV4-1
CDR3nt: TGCGCCAGCAGCCAGGAAATTACTAGCGGGGGGTCCTACGAGCAGTACTTC
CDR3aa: CASSQEITSGGSYEQYF

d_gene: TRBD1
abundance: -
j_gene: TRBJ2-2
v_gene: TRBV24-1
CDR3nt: TGTGCCACCAGTTACAGGGGGACCGGGGAGCTGTTTTTT
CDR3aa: CATSYRGTGELFF

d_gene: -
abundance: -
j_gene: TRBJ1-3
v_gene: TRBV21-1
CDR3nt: TGTGCCAGCAGCAAAGAGATACGGTGCTCTGGAAACACCATATATTTT
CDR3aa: CASSKEIRCSGNTIYF

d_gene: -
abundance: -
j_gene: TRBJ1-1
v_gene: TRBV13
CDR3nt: TGTGCCAGCAGCTTAGAGCCTATGAACTTGAACACTGAAGCTTTCTTT
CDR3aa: CASSLEPMNLNTEAFF

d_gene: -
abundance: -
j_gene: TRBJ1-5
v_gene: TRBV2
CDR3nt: TGTGCCAGCAGTCAACAGGATCTGCAGCCCCAGCATTTT
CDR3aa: CASSQQDLQPQHF

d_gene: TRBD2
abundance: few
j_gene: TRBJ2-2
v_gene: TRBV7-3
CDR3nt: TGTGCCAGCAGCACCCGACTAGCGGGGGACACCGGGGAGCTGTTTTTT
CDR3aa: CASSTRLAGDTGELFF

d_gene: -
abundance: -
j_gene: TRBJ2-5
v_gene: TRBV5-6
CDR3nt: TGTGCCAGCAGCTTTCAAGGGGCTGAGACCCAGTACTTC
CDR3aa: CASSFQGAETQYF

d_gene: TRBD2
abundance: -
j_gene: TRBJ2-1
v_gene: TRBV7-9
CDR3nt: TGTGCCAGCACCCAAGCGGGGGGGTTTTACAATGAGCAGTTCTTC
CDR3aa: CASTQAGGFYNEQFF

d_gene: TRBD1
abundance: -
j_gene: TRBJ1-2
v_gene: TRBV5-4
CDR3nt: TGTGCCAGCAGCCGACAGGGGGGGTTGGGGTATGGCTACACCTTC
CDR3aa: CASSRQGGLGYGYTF

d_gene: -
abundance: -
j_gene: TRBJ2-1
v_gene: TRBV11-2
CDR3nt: TGTGCCAGCAGCTTAGAAGGCGGAGGGAACGTTGGTGAGCAGTTCTTC
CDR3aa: CASSLEGGGNVGEQFF

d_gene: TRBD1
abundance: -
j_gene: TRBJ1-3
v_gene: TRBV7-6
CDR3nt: TGTGCCAGCAGCAGGACAGGGGGCTCTGGAAACACCATATATTTT
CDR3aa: CASSRTGGSGNTIYF

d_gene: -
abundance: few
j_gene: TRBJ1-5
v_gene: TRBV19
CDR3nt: TGTGCCACCGCTCGAGGCGGGGGATATCGGGATCAGCCCCAGCATTTT
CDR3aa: CATARGGGYRDQPQHF

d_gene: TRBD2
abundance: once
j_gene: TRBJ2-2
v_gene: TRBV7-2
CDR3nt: TGTGCCAGCAGCGGGGTGGGGACTAGCGGGGAAAACACCGGGGAGCTGTTTTTT
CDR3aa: CASSGVGTSGENTGELFF

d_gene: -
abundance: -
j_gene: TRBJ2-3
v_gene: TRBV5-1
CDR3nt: TGCGCCAGCAGCTTGGCCTCTAGTACCTACACAGATACGCAGTATTTT
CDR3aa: CASSLASSTYTDTQYF

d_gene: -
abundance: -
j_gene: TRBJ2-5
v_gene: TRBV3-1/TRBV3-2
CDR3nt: TGTGCCAGCAGCCCCCCGTTTGGGGGGGAGACCCAGTACTTC
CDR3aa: CASSPPFGGETQYF

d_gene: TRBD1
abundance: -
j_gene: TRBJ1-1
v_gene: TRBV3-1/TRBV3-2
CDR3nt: TGTGCCAGCAGCCAAGCATGGGACAGGGCAACTGAAGCTTTCTTT
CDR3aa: CASSQAWDRATEAFF

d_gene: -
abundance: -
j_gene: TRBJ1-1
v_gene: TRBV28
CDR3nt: TGTGCCAGCAGCTTATTGGGGGGAGGAACTGAAGCTTTCTTT
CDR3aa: CASSLLGGGTEAFF

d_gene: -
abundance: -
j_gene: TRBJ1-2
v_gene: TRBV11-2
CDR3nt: TGTGCCAGCAGCTCGCCCCGGGAATTTAACTATGGCTACACCTTC
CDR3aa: CASSSPREFNYGYTF

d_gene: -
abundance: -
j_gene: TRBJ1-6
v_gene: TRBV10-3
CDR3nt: TGTGCCATCAGTCTTCGGGGTAGGGATTCACCCCTCCACTTT
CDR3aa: CAISLRGRDSPLHF

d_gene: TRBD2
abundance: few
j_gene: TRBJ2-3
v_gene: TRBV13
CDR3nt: TGTGCCAGCAGCTTAGGACTTAGCGGGGGGGCCGGAGATACGCAGTATTTT
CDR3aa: CASSLGLSGGAGDTQYF

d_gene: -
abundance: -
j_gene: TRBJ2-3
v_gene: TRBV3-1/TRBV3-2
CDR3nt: TGTGCCAGCAGCCTCCTCGGGACTGGAGGCGCAGATACGCAGTATTTT
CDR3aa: CASSLLGTGGADTQYF

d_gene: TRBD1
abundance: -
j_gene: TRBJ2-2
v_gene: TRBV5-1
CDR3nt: TGCGCCAGCAGCCGCATAGGGGGCGTAACCGGGGAGCTGTTTTTT
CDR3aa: CASSRIGGVTGELFF

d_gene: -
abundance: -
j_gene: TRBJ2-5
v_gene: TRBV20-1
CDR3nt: TGCAGTGCTTCCCCCGGTGAGACCCAGTACTTC
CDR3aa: CSASPGETQYF

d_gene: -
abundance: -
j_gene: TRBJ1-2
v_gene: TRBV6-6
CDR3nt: TGTGCCAGCGTGGCAGAGGTGAACTATGGCTACACCTTC
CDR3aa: CASVAEVNYGYTF

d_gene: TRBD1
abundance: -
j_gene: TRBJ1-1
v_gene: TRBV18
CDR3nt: TGTGCCAGCTCACTTTTGGACAGGGGAAGTTCTGAAGCTTTCTTT
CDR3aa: CASSLLDRGSSEAFF

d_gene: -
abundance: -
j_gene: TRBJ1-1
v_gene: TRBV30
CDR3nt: TGTGCCTGGACCCCGGGAGGTGGAGAAGCTTTCTTT
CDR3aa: CAWTPGGGEAFF

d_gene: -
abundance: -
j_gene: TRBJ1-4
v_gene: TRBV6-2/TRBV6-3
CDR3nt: TGTGCCAGCAGTTACTCAGGACAGCCTAATGAAAAACTGTTTTTT
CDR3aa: CASSYSGQPNEKLFF

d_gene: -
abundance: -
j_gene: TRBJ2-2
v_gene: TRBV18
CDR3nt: TGTGCCAGCTCACCGGTTATCGAGTCCGCAAACACCGGGGAGCTGTTTTTT
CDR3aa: CASSPVIESANTGELFF

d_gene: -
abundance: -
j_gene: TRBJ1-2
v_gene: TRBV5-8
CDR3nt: TGTGCCAGCAGCTTTTGGCAGGAAGCTAACTATGGCTACACCTTC
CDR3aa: CASSFWQEANYGYTF

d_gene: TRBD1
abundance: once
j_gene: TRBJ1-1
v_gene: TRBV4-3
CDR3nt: TGCGCCAGCAGCCGAGTACAGGGGACGGCTTTCTTT
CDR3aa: CASSRVQGTAFF

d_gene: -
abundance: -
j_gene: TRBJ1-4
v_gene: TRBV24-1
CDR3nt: TGTGCCACCAGTGGGGAGAAGACGGAAAAACTGTTTTTT
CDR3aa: CATSGEKTEKLFF

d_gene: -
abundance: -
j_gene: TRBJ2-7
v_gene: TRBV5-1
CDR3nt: TGCGCCAGCAGCTTGGGGGGCCCGTACGAGCAGTACTTC
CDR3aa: CASSLGGPYEQYF

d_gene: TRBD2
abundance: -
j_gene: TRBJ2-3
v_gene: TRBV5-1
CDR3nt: TGCGCCAGCAGCCCTTTCACTAGCGGGGGGACCACAGATACGCAGTATTTT
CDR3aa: CASSPFTSGGTTDTQYF

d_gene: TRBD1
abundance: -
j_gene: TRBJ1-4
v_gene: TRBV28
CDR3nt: TGTGCCAGCCATGGGACAGTTGTGTATGAAAAACTGTTTTTT
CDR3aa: CASHGTVVYEKLFF

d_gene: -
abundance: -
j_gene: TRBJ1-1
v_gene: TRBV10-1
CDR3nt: TGCGCCAGCAGCACAGGGACCGCGGGCACTGAAGCTTTCTTT
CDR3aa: CASSTGTAGTEAFF

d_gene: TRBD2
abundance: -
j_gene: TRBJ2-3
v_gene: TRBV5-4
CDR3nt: TGTGCCAGCAGCACAACGGGACTAGCAGGAGATACGCAGTATTTT
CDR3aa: CASSTTGLAGDTQYF

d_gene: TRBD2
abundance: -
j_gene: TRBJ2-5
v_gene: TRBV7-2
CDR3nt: TGTGCCAGCAGCTTATGGGCTAGCGGGGGTTCGGGGGAGACCCAGTACTTC
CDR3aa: CASSLWASGGSGETQYF

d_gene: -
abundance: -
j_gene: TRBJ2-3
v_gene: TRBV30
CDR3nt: TGTGCCTGGTCGACTCTTACACTCACAGATACGCAGTATTTT
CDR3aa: CAWSTLTLTDTQYF

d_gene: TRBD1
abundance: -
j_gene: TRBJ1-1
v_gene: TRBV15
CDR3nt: TGTGCCACCAGCAGGGGACAGGGGACTGAAGCTTTCTTT
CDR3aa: CATSRGQGTEAFF

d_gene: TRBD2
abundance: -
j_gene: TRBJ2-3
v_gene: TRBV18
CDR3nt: TGTGCCAGCTCAGGAACGCTAGCGGGGGGCTCAGATACGCAGTATTTT
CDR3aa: CASSGTLAGGSDTQYF

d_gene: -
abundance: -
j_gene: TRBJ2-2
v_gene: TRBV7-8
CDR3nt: TGTGCCAGCAGTAAGCGACCCGGGGAGCTGTTTTTT
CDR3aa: CASSKRPGELFF

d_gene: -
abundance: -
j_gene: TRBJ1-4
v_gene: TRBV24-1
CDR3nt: TGTGCCACCAGTGCTGAATACCGCAGGACAGACTATGAAAAACTGTTTTTT
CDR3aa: CATSAEYRRTDYEKLFF

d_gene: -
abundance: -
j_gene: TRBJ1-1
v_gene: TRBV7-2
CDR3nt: TGTGCCAGCAGCTTAGGTTGGGGGACAACTGAAGCTTTCTTT
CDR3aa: CASSLGWGTTEAFF